This T cell receptor (beta chain) was identified during a study of graft-versus-host responses after intestinal transplantation. Study-level findings and limits: Within allografts, high graft-versus-host to host-versus-graft clonal ratios were seen among patients with graft-donor T cell macrochimerism. Analysis identified GvH clones in recipient marrow, with some appearing first in ileum or blood. Peak levels of circulating GvH clones tracked with early post-transplant HvG declines.

Comment on this clone: The antigen remains undetermined. An end of the junction does not agree with germline; a read error may underlie this.

Clones were read by immunoSEQ multiplex PCR, and TCRdb kept only the in-frame ones, dropping some. In the table there are roughly 69,000 clones, roughly 92% of which are singletons. The germline CDR1 and CDR2 sequences are ENHRY and SYGVKD. This CDR3 is 11 amino acids long. Sequencing used bone marrow, obtained roughly 780 days after intestinal transplantation. The rearrangement joins TRBV10-3 to TRBJ1-1; D ambiguous. This receptor was taken from a human patient who received an intestinal transplant, so some T cells may come from the graft donor. The CDR3 DNA reads TGTGCCATCAGTGACAACAGTGAAGCTTTCTTT. Encoded protein: CAISDNSEAFF.